Following are 18 T cell receptor beta chains from one sample sequenced in a study of cytomegalovirus exposure and HLA in healthy donors. PCR primers comprised 60 Vbeta and 13 Jbeta primers. The repertoire was sequenced with immunoSEQ multiplex PCR; TCRdb's copy has only in-frame clones and lacks some. Among under 200,000 clones listed, 79% were seen once. Material for sequencing was PBMCs. The receptors were sampled from a woman aged 50 to 60 in good health and CMV-seronegative.

This clone was seen a few times. The chain is built from TRBV11-2 and TRBJ1-6; 7 bases line up with TRBD1. The trim removed 5 bases at V and 0 bases at J, leaving 7 bases unmatched. The CDR3 sequence is 17 residues long. CDR1 and CDR2 from the germline V gene are SGHAT and FQNNGV. In nucleotides, the CDR3 is TGTGCCAGCAGCCCAATACAGGGGAGCTCCTATAATTCACCCCTCCACTTT. Amino acids: CASSPIQGSSYNSPLHF.

This clone was detected only a few times. The V call is TRBV21-1, the J call TRBJ2-4; the D call of TRBD1 is as the table states it, not checked on the DNA. TRBV21-1 is shown as a pseudogene. This CDR3 contains 14 residues. This CDR3 reads CASSKGRHKNIQYF. The CDR3 nucleotides read TGTGCCAGCAGCAAGGGCAGACACAAAAACATTCAGTACTTC.

The chain joins TRBV28 to TRBJ2-1; unclear D gene. Germline CDR1 and CDR2: MDHEN and SYDVKM. CDR3 length equals 14 residues. Trimming took 4 bases from V and 9 from J, leaving 16 bases between them. Written as DNA, the CDR3 is TGTGCCAGCAGTTCCGAATCGCGCTATCGTGAGCAGTTCTTC. It codes for CASSSESRYREQFF.

The chain is built from TRBV6-6 and TRBJ2-7; 10 positions agree with TRBD2. The V and J ends lost 4 bases and 2 bases, in that order; junction bases with no gene match: 5. The CDR3 consists of 15 residues. CDR1 and CDR2 from the germline V gene are MNHNY and SVGAGI (reference sequence). The CDR3, as DNA: TGTGCCAGCAGTTCGACTAGCGGGTCTACCTACGAGCAGTACTTC. This gives the protein CASSSTSGSTYEQYF.

This clone was picked up one time. The gene calls are TRBV11-3 and TRBJ2-5, with D maybe TRBD1 (7 bases). The J call is doubtful: the DNA matches TRBJ2-7 better. Germline V CDR1 and CDR2: SGHNT, YENEEA. This CDR3 comprises 14 residues. The CDR3: CASSLGDREDEQYF. The CDR3 nucleotides read TGTGCCAGCAGCTTAGGTGACAGGGAGGACGAGCAGTACTTC.

The V gene is TRBV10-2, the J gene TRBJ1-1; tentatively, D is TRBD1 (6 bases). V lost 7 bases and J lost 1, with 7 bases in between. This CDR3 comprises 12 residues. Germline CDR1 reads WSHSY; CDR2 reads SAAADI. The CDR3 is CASKQGNTEAFF. In DNA, the CDR3 is TGCGCCAGCAAACAGGGGAACACTGAAGCTTTCTTT.

The V call is TRBV6-1, the J call TRBJ2-5; 8 nucleotides align to TRBD1. The CDR3 runs 15 residues. Germline trimming cut 2 bases from V and 5 bases from J; bases unmatched to any gene: 7. The germline V gene has CDR1 MNHNS and CDR2 SASEGT. CDR3 residues: CASSESQGALETQYF. The DNA of the CDR3 is TGTGCCAGCAGTGAATCGCAGGGGGCTTTGGAGACCCAGTACTTC.

V gene TRBV28 combines with J gene TRBJ1-2; D remains ambiguous. Trimming took 6 bases from V and 0 from J, leaving 8 bases between them. Germline V gene data show CDR1 as MDHEN and CDR2 as SYDVKM. The CDR3 extends over 13 amino acids. The CDR3 sequence is CASRGVTNYGYTF. CDR3 coding DNA: TGTGCCAGCAGGGGCGTCACTAACTATGGCTACACCTTC.

V is TRBV4-3 and J is TRBJ1-6; D remains ambiguous. The CDR3 covers 16 residues. Per the germline V gene, CDR1 is LGHNA and CDR2 is YSLEER. Trimming took 1 base from V and 0 from J, leaving 7 bases between them. The CDR3 reads CASSQVRGSYNSPLHF. The CDR3 coding sequence is TGCGCCAGCAGCCAAGTGAGAGGCTCCTATAATTCACCCCTCCACTTT.

This clone was recorded a few times. This chain links TRBV7-6 with TRBJ2-5, with D uncertain. The germline V and J ends were trimmed by 5 bases and 5 bases, with 9 bases remaining between them. CDR3 size: 12 residues. Germline CDR1 reads SGHVS; CDR2 reads FNYEAQ. CDR3 amino acids: CASSLSHETQYF. CDR3 coding DNA: TGTGCCAGCAGCCTATCCCACGAGACCCAGTACTTC. Drawing the rest from reference TRBV7-6 and TRBJ2-5, the complete variable domain is GAGVSQSPRYKVTKRGQDVALRCDPISGHVSLYWYRQALGQGPEFLTYFNYEAQQDKSGLPNDRFSAERPEGSISTLTIQRTEQRDSAMYRCASSLSHETQYFGPGTRLLVL.

V and J are TRBV30 and TRBJ2-7, with a possible D match to TRBD2 (6 bases). Trimming took off 5 bases at V and 9 bases at J, with 20 bases between the two ends. Germline V lookup: CDR1 GTSNPN, CDR2 SVGIG (reference sequence). The CDR3 covers 13 residues. The CDR3 protein is CAWEPLRVGGQYF. The DNA of the CDR3 is TGTGCCTGGGAACCCCTAAGGGTCGGGGGGCAGTACTTC.

This chain connects TRBV7-2 to TRBJ1-4; the D is unclear. Germline CDR1 is SGHTA and CDR2 is FQGNSA. CDR3 length: 16 residues. V gave up 2 bases and J gave up 3 bases, with 13 bases separating them. The DNA for the CDR3 is TGTGCCAGCAGCTTAAGGAGCGGACCCGCTAATGAAAAACTGTTTTTT. Its translation is CASSLRSGPANEKLFF.

This clone showed up just once. V is TRBV18 and J is TRBJ1-5; perhaps TRBD1 as D (5 bases). Trimming took 2 bases from V and 2 from J, leaving 13 bases between them. CDR1 and CDR2 (germline): KGHSH, LQKENI. There are 16 residues in the CDR3. CDR3 coding DNA: TGTGCCAGCTCACCATCGGGGGTAGGAGGCAATCAGCCCCAGCATTTT. Its protein is CASSPSGVGGNQPQHF.

The chain couples TRBV7-3 to TRBJ2-2, with a tentative D call TRBD1 (6 bases). V lost 4 bases to trimming and J lost 7 bases, with 16 bases between them. CDR3 size: 15 residues. CDR1 is SGHTA, CDR2 FQGTGA, per germline. CDR3 DNA sequence: TGTGCCAGCAGCTATAGACAGGACCGGGACGGGGAGCTGTTTTTT. It codes for CASSYRQDRDGELFF.

This chain links TRBV6-6 with TRBJ2-5; 8 bases map to TRBD1. The germline V gene encodes CDR1 MNHNY and CDR2 SVGAGI (reference sequence). CDR3 length equals 16 residues. V gave up 6 bases and J gave up 1 base; unmatched junction bases: 10. The CDR3 DNA sequence: TGTGCCAGCAGCCCTGATCTCACAGGGGGCCAAGAGACCCAGTACTTC. Amino acids: CASSPDLTGGQETQYF.

This clone was observed a few times. V gene TRBV19 combines with J gene TRBJ2-1, with TRBD2 matching over 8 bases. V shed 7 bases, J shed 10 bases, and the junction held 12 bases outside the gene matches. The CDR3 totals 14 residues. The germline gives CDR1 LNHDA, CDR2 SQIVND (reference sequence). The CDR3: CASTLGLAGSEQFF. For the CDR3, the DNA is TGTGCCAGTACCCTCGGGCTAGCGGGTAGCGAGCAGTTCTTC.

Only a few counts were recorded for this clone. The V and J genes are TRBV9 and TRBJ1-1, with a tentative D call TRBD1 (6 bases). The CDR3 is 14 amino acids. Germline CDR1 is SGDLS and CDR2 is YYNGEE. Trimming removed 3 bases from V and 4 bases from J, with 13 bases in between. CDR3 sequence: CASSAHTGFTEAFF. The CDR3 DNA reads TGTGCCAGCAGCGCCCATACAGGGTTCACTGAAGCTTTCTTT.

The chain is built from TRBV7-2 and TRBJ2-1; TRBD2 is a possible D gene (6 bases). The CDR3 is made up of 13 amino acids. Germline V gene lookup returns CDR1 SGHTA and CDR2 FQGNSA. The V end was cut by 0 bases, the J end by 16 bases, with 16 bases between. The CDR3 DNA reads TGTGCCAGCAGCTTAGCGCCCGGGACTCCTTTTTTCTTC. Amino acids: CASSLAPGTPFFF.